Shown below are 14 T cell receptor beta chains from a single sample sequenced in a study of somatic mutations in cytotoxic T cells in rheumatoid arthritis. Assay: immunoSEQ multiplex PCR; the TCRdb copy retains only in-frame clones and omits some. Of approximately 30,000 clones listed, around 86% are singletons. The source material was CD8+ T cells sorted from blood. These receptors were obtained from an adult with rheumatoid arthritis.

This chain connects TRBV9 to TRBJ2-1; D uncertain. CDR3 size: 12 residues. V lost 1 base and J 10 bases, leaving 9 bases between the germline ends. The germline gives CDR1 SGDLS, CDR2 YYNGEE. In DNA form, the CDR3 reads TGTGCCAGCAGCGTAATGGACGCCGAGCAGTTCTTC. Translating gives CASSVMDAEQFF.

The V and J genes are TRBV11-3 and TRBJ2-7; possibly TRBD1 for D (5 bases). This CDR3 is built from 14 residues. V lost 2 bases and J lost 4, with 12 bases in between. Germline CDR1 and CDR2: SGHNT and YENEEA. The CDR3 DNA follows: TGTGCCAGCAGCTTACTGACAGCTGATTACGAGCAGTACTTC. Protein: CASSLLTADYEQYF.

The chain employs TRBV9 and TRBJ2-2; 9 nucleotides agree with TRBD2. The V and J ends lost 4 bases and 7 bases, in that order; junction bases with no gene match: 8. The CDR3 sequence is 15 residues long. The germline gives CDR1 SGDLS, CDR2 YYNGEE. The CDR3, as DNA: TGTGCCAGCAGCCGAGTAGCGGGAGATCTCGGGGAGCTGTTTTTT. Amino acids: CASSRVAGDLGELFF.

V is TRBV5-1 and J is TRBJ1-6; D is ambiguous. V was trimmed by 5 bases and J by 3 bases, leaving 6 bases between them. CDR1 is SGHRS, CDR2 YFSETQ, per germline. The CDR3 consists of 13 residues. The CDR3 here is CASRTDYNSPLHF. The CDR3 DNA reads TGCGCCAGCAGGACTGACTATAATTCACCCCTCCACTTT. Drawing the rest from reference TRBV5-1 and TRBJ1-6, the complete variable domain is KAGVTQTPRYLIKTRGQQVTLSCSPISGHRSVSWYQQTPGQGLQFLFEYFSETQRNKGNFPGRFSGRQFSNSRSEMNVSTLELGDSALYLCASRTDYNSPLHFGNGTRLTVT.

This sequence joins TRBV7-9 and TRBJ1-5; D is undetermined. V lost 5 bases and J lost 6, with 8 bases in between. The CDR3 extends over 12 amino acids. Germline V CDR1 and CDR2: SEHNR, FQNEAQ (reference sequence). CDR3 residues: CASSLPRQPQHF. In DNA, the CDR3 is TGTGCCAGCAGCCTACCCCGTCAGCCCCAGCATTTT.

This clone was found a few times. This rearrangement joins TRBV7-9 to TRBJ1-2, with D possibly matching TRBD1 (6 bases). Between the trimmed V and J ends, which lost 4 bases and 3 bases, there was a span of 15 bases. CDR3 length equals 15 residues. Germline CDR1 is SEHNR and CDR2 is FQNEAQ (reference sequence). The CDR3 bases are TGTGCCAGCAGCTCTCACTGGGGGGCGGACTATGGCTACACCTTC. Translated: CASSSHWGADYGYTF.

The chain combines TRBV5-8 with TRBJ2-7, with TRBD2 identical over 7 bases. Germline CDR1 and CDR2: SGHTS and YDEGEE. J lost 1 base, V lost 5 bases, and 6 bases had no gene match. The CDR3 has 14 amino acids. CDR3 region: CASRGRRGSYEQYF. CDR3 DNA sequence: TGTGCCAGCAGGGGACGGCGGGGGTCCTACGAGCAGTACTTC.

This rearrangement joins TRBV11-2 to TRBJ1-1; D not resolved. The CDR3 contains 14 residues. V was cut by 1 base and J by 0 bases, with 6 bases left in between. Germline V lookup: CDR1 SGHAT, CDR2 FQNNGV. The CDR3 loop reads CASSLGRLNTEAFF. For the CDR3, the DNA is TGTGCCAGCAGCTTAGGCAGACTGAACACTGAAGCTTTCTTT.

The chain links TRBV6-4 to TRBJ2-2; unclear D gene. Germline V gene sequence: CDR1 MRHNA, CDR2 SNTAGT. Trimming stripped 2 bases from V and 4 bases from J, with 11 bases between. The CDR3 covers 15 residues. CDR3: CASSDNAQSTGELFF. CDR3 bases: TGTGCCAGCAGTGACAACGCACAGAGCACCGGGGAGCTGTTTTTT.

This chain links TRBV9 with TRBJ2-7; tentatively, D is TRBD1 (6 bases). The V and J ends lost 3 bases and 4 bases respectively, with 14 bases between them. The CDR3 runs to 14 residues. Per the germline V gene, CDR1 is SGDLS and CDR2 is YYNGEE. In DNA, the CDR3 is TGTGCCAGCAGCGATGACAGGTTTATATACGAGCAGTACTTC. Its protein is CASSDDRFIYEQYF.

The rearrangement links TRBV11-3 to TRBJ2-5, with D maybe TRBD2 (6 bases). The germline V gene encodes CDR1 SGHNT and CDR2 YENEEA. The CDR3 length is 13 residues. V gave up 6 bases and J gave up 4 bases, with 12 bases separating them. As DNA, the CDR3 is TGTGCCAGCAGTTCCCACGGGGGAGAGACCCAGTACTTC. Protein product: CASSSHGGETQYF.

The V and J genes are TRBV28 and TRBJ2-2; D may be TRBD1 (6 bases). V was clipped by 3 bases and J by 2 bases, with 10 bases between them. Germline CDR1 reads MDHEN; CDR2 reads SYDVKM. This CDR3 is 15 amino acids long. This chain's CDR3 is CASSLVTGNTGELFF. CDR3 DNA sequence: TGTGCCAGCAGTTTGGTGACAGGCAACACCGGGGAGCTGTTTTTT.

The genes are TRBV25-1 and TRBJ1-1, with 7 positions matching TRBD1. This CDR3 has 17 residues. Per the germline V gene, CDR1 is MGHDK and CDR2 is SYGVNS. Trimming took 6 bases from V and 1 from J; bases not matched to a gene: 14. The CDR3 nucleotides read TGTGCCAGCAGCCTTATCGGATTACAGGGGACGAACACTGAAGCTTTCTTT. Amino acids: CASSLIGLQGTNTEAFF. The complete variable domain, with remaining parts taken from reference TRBV25-1 and TRBJ1-1, reads EADIYQTPRYLVIGTGKKITLECSQTMGHDKMYWYQQDPGMELHLIHYSYGVNSTEKGDLSSESTVSRIRTEHFPLTLESARPSHTSQYLCASSLIGLQGTNTEAFFGQGTRLTVV.

The chain employs TRBV7-6 and TRBJ1-1; D might be TRBD1 (5 bases). Trimming pared 1 base from V and 1 base from J, leaving 7 bases between. Germline CDR1 reads SGHVS; CDR2 reads FNYEAQ. This CDR3 is built from 14 residues. CDR3 coding DNA: TGTGCCAGCAGCTTAGGGGGCCAGAACACTGAAGCTTTCTTT. Protein product: CASSLGGQNTEAFF.